A selection of T cell receptor beta chains follows, all from one sample in a study of shared clonotypes between healthy human individuals. Data came from immunoSEQ multiplex PCR; TCRdb stores just in-frame clones and leaves some out. The sample contains 2.5 million or so clones, over 85% of which appear only once. Sequencing was performed on naive CD4+ T cells sorted from blood. These receptors all come from a man aged 18 to 29 in good health. The CDR3 runs from the conserved cysteine through the conserved F or W. A D gene is named only where the DNA matches it firmly. Clone size is given for some rows only: seen once, a few or many times, or a class if the clone is expanded.

d_gene: NA
abundance: NA
v_gene: TRBV13
j_gene: TRBJ1-6
CDR3aa: CASSPGQNSPLHF
CDR3nt: TGTGCCAGCAGCCCTGGACAGAATTCACCCCTCCACTTT

d_gene: NA
abundance: NA
v_gene: TRBV27
j_gene: TRBJ2-3
CDR3aa: CASSTRDFTDTQYF
CDR3nt: TGTGCCAGCAGTACCCGGGACTTCACAGATACGCAGTATTTT

d_gene: NA
abundance: once
v_gene: TRBV10-2
j_gene: TRBJ1-2
CDR3aa: CASSDKRRPGDPNYGYTF
CDR3nt: TGCGCCAGCAGTGACAAACGCAGGCCAGGGGACCCTAACTATGGCTACACCTTC

d_gene: TRBD2
abundance: NA
v_gene: TRBV5-4
j_gene: TRBJ2-5
CDR3aa: CASSSLADQETQYF
CDR3nt: TGTGCCAGCAGCTCCCTAGCGGACCAAGAGACCCAGTACTTC

d_gene: NA
abundance: NA
v_gene: TRBV10-3
j_gene: TRBJ2-3
CDR3aa: CAISETGTDTQYF
CDR3nt: TGTGCCATCAGTGAGACAGGGACAGATACGCAGTATTTT

d_gene: TRBD1
abundance: NA
v_gene: TRBV6-6
j_gene: TRBJ1-4
CDR3aa: CASSQGQGAVNEKLFF
CDR3nt: TGTGCCAGCAGTCAAGGACAGGGGGCGGTTAATGAAAAACTGTTTTTT

d_gene: NA
abundance: NA
v_gene: TRBV7-2
j_gene: TRBJ1-2
CDR3aa: CASSLGGGAVGYTF
CDR3nt: TGTGCCAGCAGCTTAGGAGGGGGGGCGGTTGGCTACACCTTC

d_gene: NA
abundance: NA
v_gene: TRBV15
j_gene: TRBJ2-7
CDR3aa: CATGPSSYEQYF
CDR3nt: TGTGCCACCGGGCCGAGCTCCTACGAGCAGTACTTC

d_gene: TRBD2
abundance: NA
v_gene: TRBV4-2
j_gene: TRBJ2-5
CDR3aa: CASSQLTSGVGETQYF
CDR3nt: TGTGCCAGCAGCCAACTCACTAGCGGGGTTGGGGAGACCCAGTACTTC

d_gene: NA
abundance: NA
v_gene: TRBV6-1
j_gene: TRBJ2-2
CDR3aa: CAGQGGSTGELFF
CDR3nt: TGTGCCGGTCAAGGTGGGAGCACCGGGGAGCTGTTTTTT

d_gene: TRBD1
abundance: NA
v_gene: TRBV9
j_gene: TRBJ2-1
CDR3aa: CASSPRTGAGYNEQFF
CDR3nt: TGTGCCAGCAGCCCACGGACAGGGGCAGGGTACAATGAGCAGTTCTTC

d_gene: TRBD1
abundance: NA
v_gene: TRBV9
j_gene: TRBJ2-2
CDR3aa: CASKEAGGVTGELFF
CDR3nt: TGTGCCAGCAAAGAGGCAGGGGGTGTCACCGGGGAGCTGTTTTTT

d_gene: TRBD2
abundance: once
v_gene: TRBV11-2
j_gene: TRBJ2-3
CDR3aa: CASSSTSGGRDTQYF
CDR3nt: TGTGCCAGCAGCTCGACTAGCGGGGGGAGAGATACGCAGTATTTT

d_gene: TRBD1
abundance: NA
v_gene: TRBV15
j_gene: TRBJ2-3
CDR3aa: CATSSRDRGRDTQYF
CDR3nt: TGTGCCACCAGCAGCCGGGACAGGGGGCGAGATACGCAGTATTTT

d_gene: NA
abundance: NA
v_gene: TRBV2
j_gene: TRBJ1-6
CDR3aa: CASSLGSTPGNYNSPLHF
CDR3nt: TGTGCCAGCAGCTTAGGATCAACCCCGGGGAACTATAATTCACCCCTCCACTTT

d_gene: TRBD1
abundance: NA
v_gene: TRBV6-6
j_gene: TRBJ1-5
CDR3aa: CASSYSGRGSQPQHF
CDR3nt: TGTGCCAGCAGTTACTCGGGCAGGGGGTCCCAGCCCCAGCATTTT

d_gene: NA
abundance: NA
v_gene: TRBV11-2
j_gene: TRBJ2-7
CDR3aa: CASSQRYGVTPYEQYF
CDR3nt: TGTGCCAGCAGCCAGAGGTACGGGGTAACCCCCTACGAGCAGTACTTC

d_gene: NA
abundance: NA
v_gene: TRBV5-6
j_gene: TRBJ2-3
CDR3aa: CASSPGLFSDTQYF
CDR3nt: TGTGCCAGCAGCCCCGGACTGTTCTCCGATACGCAGTATTTT

d_gene: TRBD1
abundance: NA
v_gene: TRBV6-5
j_gene: TRBJ1-1
CDR3aa: CASSYSQGATEAFF
CDR3nt: TGTGCCAGCAGTTACTCGCAGGGGGCGACTGAAGCTTTCTTT

d_gene: TRBD1
abundance: NA
v_gene: TRBV6-6
j_gene: TRBJ1-6
CDR3aa: CASSYPGQLGSPLHF
CDR3nt: TGTGCCAGCAGTTACCCGGGACAGTTGGGTTCACCCCTCCACTTT

d_gene: TRBD1
abundance: NA
v_gene: TRBV11-3
j_gene: TRBJ1-6
CDR3aa: CASSLGTGGYNNSPLHF
CDR3nt: TGTGCCAGCAGCTTAGGGACAGGGGGTTATAACAATTCACCCCTCCACTTT

d_gene: NA
abundance: NA
v_gene: TRBV5-1
j_gene: TRBJ1-5
CDR3aa: CASSFGGDSNQPQHF
CDR3nt: TGCGCCAGCAGCTTTGGCGGGGATAGCAATCAGCCCCAGCATTTT

d_gene: NA
abundance: NA
v_gene: TRBV7-8
j_gene: TRBJ2-5
CDR3aa: CASSFIWPQLQETQYF
CDR3nt: TGTGCCAGCAGCTTTATTTGGCCCCAGCTCCAAGAGACCCAGTACTTC

d_gene: TRBD2
abundance: NA
v_gene: TRBV4-2
j_gene: TRBJ2-1
CDR3aa: CASSQDSSGGANEQFF
CDR3nt: TGTGCCAGCAGCCAAGATTCCAGCGGGGGGGCCAATGAGCAGTTCTTC

d_gene: TRBD2
abundance: NA
v_gene: TRBV4-1
j_gene: TRBJ2-3
CDR3aa: CASSSGLAGESTSTDTQYF
CDR3nt: TGCGCCAGCAGCTCGGGACTAGCGGGGGAAAGCACTAGCACAGATACGCAGTATTTT

d_gene: NA
abundance: once
v_gene: TRBV28
j_gene: TRBJ1-5
CDR3aa: CASSRGWRQPQHF
CDR3nt: TGTGCCAGCAGCCGTGGGTGGCGACAGCCCCAGCATTTT

d_gene: NA
abundance: NA
v_gene: TRBV9
j_gene: TRBJ2-2
CDR3aa: CASSVAQGPTGELFF
CDR3nt: TGTGCCAGCAGCGTAGCCCAGGGACCCACCGGGGAGCTGTTTTTT

d_gene: NA
abundance: NA
v_gene: TRBV25-1
j_gene: TRBJ1-4
CDR3aa: CASSESGPGVTNEKLFF
CDR3nt: TGTGCCAGCAGTGAAAGCGGCCCAGGGGTCACTAATGAAAAACTGTTTTTT

d_gene: NA
abundance: NA
v_gene: TRBV30
j_gene: TRBJ1-5
CDR3aa: CAWSVLANQPQHF
CDR3nt: TGTGCCTGGAGTGTCCTGGCTAATCAGCCCCAGCATTTT

d_gene: TRBD1
abundance: once
v_gene: TRBV6-1
j_gene: TRBJ1-1
CDR3aa: CASSAAPGQMNTEAFF
CDR3nt: TGTGCCAGCAGTGCCGCCCCGGGACAGATGAACACTGAAGCTTTCTTT

d_gene: NA
abundance: NA
v_gene: TRBV7-2
j_gene: TRBJ2-3
CDR3aa: CASSLAETTGDTQYF
CDR3nt: TGTGCCAGCAGCTTAGCGGAGACTACAGGAGATACGCAGTATTTT

d_gene: TRBD1
abundance: once
v_gene: TRBV4-1
j_gene: TRBJ1-4
CDR3aa: CASSRGTDATNEKLFF
CDR3nt: TGCGCCAGCAGCCGGGGGACAGACGCAACTAATGAAAAACTGTTTTTT

d_gene: NA
abundance: NA
v_gene: TRBV5-5
j_gene: TRBJ1-5
CDR3aa: CASSLGDISIQPQHF
CDR3nt: TGTGCCAGCAGCTTGGGAGACATCAGTATACAGCCCCAGCATTTT

d_gene: TRBD2
abundance: once
v_gene: TRBV2
j_gene: TRBJ2-5
CDR3aa: CASSALLAGGIQETQYF
CDR3nt: TGTGCCAGCAGTGCCCTACTAGCGGGGGGGATCCAAGAGACCCAGTACTTC

d_gene: NA
abundance: NA
v_gene: TRBV18
j_gene: TRBJ1-4
CDR3aa: CASSPRDSNEKLFF
CDR3nt: TGTGCCAGCTCACCACGGGATAGTAATGAAAAACTGTTTTTT

d_gene: TRBD1
abundance: once
v_gene: TRBV6-1
j_gene: TRBJ1-2
CDR3aa: CASSEILDRGNYGYTF
CDR3nt: TGTGCCAGCAGTGAAATACTTGACAGGGGAAACTATGGCTACACCTTC

d_gene: TRBD2
abundance: NA
v_gene: TRBV6-1
j_gene: TRBJ2-3
CDR3aa: CASKSGGAGTDTQYF
CDR3nt: TGTGCCAGCAAGAGCGGGGGGGCAGGTACAGATACGCAGTATTTT